Following are 14 T cell receptor beta chains from one sample sequenced in a study of T-cell memory formation after mild COVID-19 (dated by TCRdb to the early 2020s). The library was made by 5' RACE. Reads for this sample came from an Illumina NovaSeq 6000. TCRdb cleaned the public reads at Q25 with fastp, built clones with MiXCR and kept in-frame beta chains. Rows merge per CDR3 protein into single entries with the most common DNA and genes. The sample table holds some 250,000 distinct CDR3 sequences, of which approximately 10% were seen once. The ten largest clones take up around 23% of the sample. The material sequenced was PBMCs or a T cell subset sorted from them (not recorded which). These receptors all come from a man younger than 30 who had mild COVID-19 (a few samples of this study predate the infection). The sample titles of this study are shuffled in the database, so cell type and time point are left out; the donor was told from shared clones.

The sample holds a few counts of this clonotype. This chain uses TRBV6-6 with TRBJ1-2; D unresolved. The V end lost 5 bases, the J end lost 2 bases, and 9 bases lay between the germline ends. There are 13 residues in the CDR3. Germline V lookup: CDR1 MNHNY, CDR2 SVGAGI (reference sequence). Here the CDR3 DNA reads TGTGCCAGCAGTGACGCACGGAACTATGGCTACACCTTC. It specifies CASSDARNYGYTF.

This clonotype has just a few counts. The rearrangement uses TRBV20-1 and TRBJ2-5; TRBD2 matches at 10 bases. The V gene's germline CDR1 is DFQATT and CDR2 SNEGSKA (reference sequence). The CDR3 spans 14 residues. Unmatched junction bases numbered 9, after V lost 6 bases and J lost 5 bases. The CDR3 DNA follows: TGCAGTGCGGAGCGGGGGGGCCATTATGAGACCCAGTACTTC. Translated, it gives CSAERGGHYETQYF.

DNA for the CDR3: TGTGCCAGCAGTTACTCAGATAACACCGGGGAGCTGTTTTTT. Protein: CASSYSDNTGELFF. The chain carries TRBV6-6 and TRBJ2-2; D is unclear. The CDR3 is made up of 14 amino acids. Germline V CDR1 and CDR2: MNHNY, SVGAGI (reference sequence). V lost 0 bases and J 2 bases, leaving 4 bases between the germline ends.

This clonotype was seen more than once but under ten times. The V call is TRBV11-3, the J call TRBJ2-1, with TRBD1 as a possible D gene (6 bases). V was shortened by 4 bases and J by 5 bases, with 18 bases between the two germline ends. The CDR3 runs 16 residues. Looked up from germline, CDR1 is SGHNT and CDR2 is YENEEA. The CDR3 loop is CASSSWVRGDHNEQFF. The DNA of the CDR3 is TGTGCCAGCAGCTCCTGGGTCAGGGGCGACCACAATGAGCAGTTCTTC.

The chain has TRBV4-2 and TRBJ2-2; the match to TRBD1 covers 9 bases. The germline gives CDR1 LGHNA, CDR2 YNFKEQ. CDR3 length: 14 residues. The trim removed 5 bases at V and 5 bases at J, leaving 3 bases unmatched. CDR3 amino acids: CASSGDRETGELFF. The CDR3 nucleotides read TGTGCCAGCAGCGGGGACAGGGAAACCGGGGAGCTGTTTTTT.

This chain uses TRBV2 with TRBJ2-3; 7 bases map to TRBD2. The J segment lost 2 bases and the V segment lost 5 bases, leaving 4 bases of the junction unmatched. CDR1 is SNHLY and CDR2 is FYNNEI in the germline V gene. The CDR3 is 14 residues long. CDR3 DNA sequence: TGTGCCAGCAGTCGGAGCGGGGTCACAGATACGCAGTATTTT. Translating it yields CASSRSGVTDTQYF.

This clonotype was seen a handful of times. The chain is built from TRBV6-5 and TRBJ2-1; D not certain. V was clipped by 4 bases and J by 4 bases, with 5 bases between them. CDR1 is MNHEY and CDR2 is SVGAGI in the germline V gene. The CDR3 runs 12 residues. CDR3 DNA sequence: TGTGCCAGCAGTTCCAGGTACAATGAGCAGTTCTTC. Translating gives CASSSRYNEQFF.

This clonotype has a handful of counts. The chain recombines TRBV5-1 with TRBJ2-3, with 7 bases matching TRBD1. V was clipped by 6 bases and J by 0 bases; unmatched bases: 4. The CDR3 spans 14 residues. CDR1 is SGHRS and CDR2 is YFSETQ in the germline V gene. This CDR3 is CASTGTASTDTQYF. CDR3 bases: TGCGCCAGCACTGGGACAGCCAGCACAGATACGCAGTATTTT.

There are many counts of this clonotype. The rearrangement links TRBV7-7 to TRBJ2-2; D unclear. Trimming stripped 2 bases from V and 0 bases from J, with 13 bases between. The CDR3 contains 17 residues. Germline assignment: CDR1 SSHAT and CDR2 FNYEAQ (reference sequence). The CDR3 here is CASSLSMADANTGELFF. In DNA form, the CDR3 reads TGTGCCAGCAGCTTATCTATGGCGGACGCGAACACCGGGGAGCTGTTTTTT.

This clonotype occurred many times. The V call is TRBV6-2 or TRBV6-3, the J call TRBJ2-7, with TRBD1 identical over 9 bases. V lost 0 bases to trimming and J lost 3 bases; unmatched junction nucleotides: 0. Germline V gives CDR1 MNHEY, CDR2 SVGEGT. CDR3 length: 14 residues. The CDR3: CASSYSTGGYEQYF. CDR3 DNA sequence: TGTGCCAGCAGTTACTCGACAGGGGGCTACGAGCAGTACTTC.

V and J are TRBV4-1 and TRBJ1-4; 10 bases align to TRBD1. The germline V gene has CDR1 MGHRA and CDR2 YSYEKL. CDR3 length: 15 residues. Germline trimming cut 1 base from V and 7 bases from J; bases unmatched to any gene: 3. In DNA, the CDR3 is TGCGCCAGCAGCCAAGGGGACAGGGGCTTTGAAAAACTGTTTTTT. It codes for CASSQGDRGFEKLFF.

This clonotype was recorded at least ten times. The chain has TRBV20-1 and TRBJ2-1; 9 bases fit TRBD2. Germline CDR1 and CDR2: DFQATT and SNEGSKA (reference sequence). The CDR3 extends over 14 amino acids. Germline trimming cut 6 bases from V and 9 bases from J; bases unmatched to any gene: 12. The CDR3 nucleotides are TGCAGTGCCCCTCCGAGGACTAGCGATGCTGAGCAGTTCTTC. Translating gives CSAPPRTSDAEQFF.

This clonotype came up many times. V and J are TRBV5-1 and TRBJ1-1; D is unresolved. The CDR3 is 15 residues long. From germline, CDR1 is SGHRS and CDR2 YFSETQ. Trimming stripped 0 bases from V and 3 bases from J, with 12 bases between. The CDR3: CASSLDGQPDTEAFF. The CDR3 nucleotides read TGCGCCAGCAGCTTGGATGGTCAGCCGGACACTGAAGCTTTCTTT.

This chain joins TRBV5-1 and TRBJ2-1; 9 bases are a match to TRBD2. Germline CDR1 reads SGHRS; CDR2 reads YFSETQ. The ends lost 4 bases at V and 4 bases at J; junction bases unmatched: 6. The CDR3 is 15 residues long. The CDR3 DNA is TGCGCCAGCAGCGTCTCTAGCGGGGATTACAATGAGCAGTTCTTC. Amino acid sequence: CASSVSSGDYNEQFF.